The 10 T cell receptor beta chains presented below share a single source sample, sequenced in a study of OX40 agonist ivuxolimab in advanced cancers. The library was generated by the immunoSEQ multiplex PCR assay. Sourced from immuneACCESS, this table was stored by TCRdb with only in-frame sequences that have V and J called. A share of the clones is absent; for the studies checked, an unresolved V gene accounts for under half, and the remainder has no known explanation. This sample holds around 64,000 clones; around 90% were observed only once. The biggest ten clones account for 0.76% of the sample. This specimen consisted of CD4+ or CD8+ T cells sorted from blood, obtained in a trial of the OX40 agonist ivuxolimab. These receptor sequences come from an adult with an advanced solid tumor such as melanoma, head and neck, liver or kidney cancer.

The V gene is TRBV11-1, the J gene TRBJ2-7, with D unresolved. The V end was cut by 1 base, the J end by 3 bases, with 7 bases between. This CDR3 contains 13 residues. CDR1 and CDR2 (germline): SGHAT, FQDESV (reference sequence). CDR3 sequence: CASSLGQVYEQYF. The CDR3 nucleotides are TGTGCCAGCAGCTTAGGGCAGGTCTACGAGCAGTACTTC.

The rearrangement joins TRBV20-1 to TRBJ2-5; D not certain. The end of the DNA fits TRBJ2-7 better, so the J call may be wrong. This CDR3 contains 11 residues. Germline CDR1 is DFQATT and CDR2 is SNEGSKA (reference sequence). The CDR3: CSVGIAYEQYF. CDR3 bases: TGCAGTGTAGGGATTGCCTACGAGCAGTACTTC.

V is TRBV7-9 and J is TRBJ2-1; 7 nucleotides agree with TRBD1. V lost 2 bases to trimming and J lost 9 bases; unmatched junction nucleotides: 10. The CDR3 has 15 amino acids. Germline CDR1 is SEHNR and CDR2 is FQNEAQ (reference sequence). The CDR3 bases are TGTGCCAGCAGCTTATCCGGGACAGCCCTAGGTGAGCAGTTCTTC. Protein product: CASSLSGTALGEQFF.

The chain carries TRBV5-5 and TRBJ1-1, with 8 bases identical to TRBD1. The CDR3 runs 15 residues. J lost 0 bases, V lost 4 bases, and 5 bases had no gene match. The germline V gene encodes CDR1 SGHKS and CDR2 YYEKEE (reference sequence). The CDR3 DNA is TGTGCCAGCAGCATTGGACAGGGCCTGAACACTGAAGCTTTCTTT. Translation: CASSIGQGLNTEAFF.

This clone was seen once. The rearrangement joins TRBV28 to TRBJ2-7; no reliable D call. Trimming shortened V by 6 bases and J by 6 bases, and 18 bases separated the two germline ends. This CDR3 comprises 14 residues. Germline V gene data show CDR1 as MDHEN and CDR2 as SYDVKM. In nucleotides, the CDR3 is TGTGCCAGCAGCCTCCCCCGTGTTGGCTCCGAGCAGTACTTC. Translating it yields CASSLPRVGSEQYF.

The chain is built from TRBV7-2 and TRBJ2-2, with D perhaps matching TRBD2 (7 bases). CDR1 is SGHTA and CDR2 is FQGNSA in the germline V gene. The CDR3 loop spans 15 amino acids. Trimming cost V 0 bases and J 4 bases, with 9 bases left between them. CDR3 DNA sequence: TGTGCCAGCAGCTTAGCGGGAGGGGGCACCGGGGAGCTGTTTTTT. Encoded protein: CASSLAGGGTGELFF.

The chain is built from TRBV21-1 and TRBJ2-1. TRBV21-1 is described as a pseudogene. CDR3 length equals 15 residues. The DNA for the CDR3 is TGTGCCAGCAGGTATCGGGGCGAACGGTGCAATGAGCAGTTCTTC. This codes for CASRYRGERCNEQFF.

In this sample, this clone turned up once. The V call is TRBV28, the J call TRBJ1-4; 9 positions match TRBD1. Germline lookup yields CDR1 MDHEN and CDR2 SYDVKM. V gave up 4 bases and J gave up 7 bases; unmatched junction bases: 4. This CDR3 has 14 residues. The CDR3 nucleotides are TGTGCCAGCAGTTACAGGGGGCGCGGTGAAAAACTGTTTTTT. Translation: CASSYRGRGEKLFF.

The J gene is TRBJ2-3, the V gene TRBV5-1, with 11 bases that match TRBD2. The CDR3 is 16 residues long. V trimming: 4 bases; J trimming: 0 bases; junction bases outside the gene matches: 4. From germline, CDR1 is SGHRS and CDR2 YFSETQ. In DNA form, the CDR3 reads TGCGCCAGCAGCCCTAGCGGGGGGCCTAGCACAGATACGCAGTATTTT. Its translation is CASSPSGGPSTDTQYF.

The rearrangement links TRBV18 to TRBJ2-2; D is undetermined. There are 14 residues in the CDR3. The V and J ends lost 0 bases and 4 bases respectively, with 6 bases between them. Germline V gene sequence: CDR1 KGHSH, CDR2 LQKENI. CDR3 in DNA: TGTGCCAGCTCACCACCGACGGTCACCGGGGAGCTGTTTTTT. It codes for CASSPPTVTGELFF.